One sample yielded the 20 T cell receptor beta chains listed below, sequenced in a study of graft-versus-host responses after intestinal transplantation. Assay used: immunoSEQ multiplex PCR; TCRdb lists only in-frame clones, some missing. The sample lists more than 90,000 clones, over 80% seen once, with around 0.49% in the top ten. Which antigens these TCRs recognize remains unknown. Here the sequenced sample was unstimulated CD8+ T cells sorted from spleen or lymph node cells, taken before intestinal transplant. The receptors derive from a human donor who received an intestinal transplant.

Only one count was recorded for this clone. The V call is TRBV7-2, the J call TRBJ2-3; 10 positions match TRBD1. Germline V CDR1 and CDR2: SGHTA, FQGNSA. The CDR3 has 17 residues. V lost 3 bases to trimming and J lost 2 bases; unmatched junction nucleotides: 8. The CDR3 DNA sequence: TGTGCCAGCAGCTTGTTGGGACAGGGGATTATCACAGATACGCAGTATTTT. Translation gives CASSLLGQGIITDTQYF.

CDR3 DNA: TGTGCCAGCAGCCGCCCAGCGGTATCCTACAATGAGCAGTTCTTC. Residues: CASSRPAVSYNEQFF. The chain carries TRBV11-2 and TRBJ2-1; tentative D call: TRBD2 (5 bases). The CDR3 spans 15 residues. Germline V lookup: CDR1 SGHAT, CDR2 FQNNGV. V lost 5 bases and J lost 1, with 12 bases in between.

The V and J genes are TRBV27 and TRBJ1-1; 7 bases are a match to TRBD1. V trimming: 6 bases; J trimming: 3 bases; junction bases outside the gene matches: 7. The germline V gene has CDR1 MNHEY and CDR2 SMNVEV (reference sequence). The CDR3 runs to 14 residues. CDR3 sequence: CASRQSGGHTEAFF. CDR3 nucleotide sequence: TGTGCCAGCAGACAATCAGGGGGACACACTGAAGCTTTCTTT.

The V gene is TRBV19, the J gene TRBJ1-5; D perhaps matches TRBD1 (5 bases). Deletions cut 0 bases from V and 1 base from J, with 7 bases between. Germline V gene lookup returns CDR1 LNHDA and CDR2 SQIVND (reference sequence). This CDR3 is 15 amino acids long. CDR3 DNA: TGTGCCAGTAGTATAGAGGGGCCGAGCAATCAGCCCCAGCATTTT. Protein sequence: CASSIEGPSNQPQHF.

V gene TRBV27 combines with J gene TRBJ2-4; TRBD1 matches at 12 bases. Germline-derived CDR1 and CDR2 are MNHEY and SMNVEV (reference sequence). V trimming: 7 bases; J trimming: 10 bases; junction bases outside the gene matches: 17. This CDR3 has 17 residues. The CDR3 region has the DNA TGTGCCAGCAACACCGGGACAGGGGGCGTAGAACTATGGATTCAGTACTTC. Amino acids: CASNTGTGGVELWIQYF.

The V gene is TRBV5-5, the J gene TRBJ2-7, with 12 bases that match TRBD1. V lost 4 bases, J lost 6 bases, and 8 bases stayed unmatched. Germline lookup yields CDR1 SGHKS and CDR2 YYEKEE (reference sequence). There are 15 residues in the CDR3. In nucleotides, the CDR3 is TGTGCCAGCAGCGTCCCGGGACAGGGGGCGCGCGAGCAGTACTTC. It codes for CASSVPGQGAREQYF.

The V gene is TRBV4-1, the J gene TRBJ1-2, with a possible D match to TRBD1 (6 bases). Germline CDR1 MGHRA, CDR2 YSYEKL. The germline V and J ends were trimmed by 0 bases and 4 bases, with 15 bases remaining between them. This CDR3 has 16 residues. The CDR3 sequence: CASSQDFPDRFYGYTF. As DNA, the CDR3 is TGCGCCAGCAGCCAAGATTTCCCCGACAGGTTCTATGGCTACACCTTC.

Written as DNA, the CDR3 is TGTGCCAGCAGCCCCGGGACAGGGATTTACGAGCAGTACTTC. It encodes CASSPGTGIYEQYF. The rearrangement links TRBV7-9 to TRBJ2-5; TRBD1 matches 9 bases. Gene TRBJ2-7 matches the end of the DNA better, so the J call may be wrong. The CDR3 has 14 amino acids. Germline V gives CDR1 SEHNR, CDR2 FQNEAQ (reference sequence).

This chain links TRBV7-9 with TRBJ2-5, with a weak D call TRBD1 (5 bases). CDR3 length: 14 residues. Trimming pared 5 bases from V and 1 base from J, leaving 11 bases between. The germline V gene encodes CDR1 SEHNR and CDR2 FQNEAQ (reference sequence). The CDR3, as DNA: TGTGCCAGCAGCGCTACAGGTTTCCAAGAGACCCAGTACTTC. Encoded protein: CASSATGFQETQYF.

This clone came up once. The J gene is TRBJ1-1, the V gene TRBV4-3; unclear D gene. The CDR3 consists of 13 residues. Trimming removed 4 bases at V and 0 bases at J, with 6 bases between. The germline CDR1 and CDR2 sequences are LGHNA and YSLEER. CDR3 protein: CASSPQMNTEAFF. The CDR3 DNA reads as TGCGCCAGCAGCCCCCAGATGAACACTGAAGCTTTCTTT.

The chain couples TRBV6-1 to TRBJ2-7; D perhaps matches TRBD1 (5 bases). Germline V gene sequence: CDR1 MNHNS, CDR2 SASEGT. CDR3 length: 16 amino acids. The V gene lost 2 bases and the J gene lost 2 bases, with 16 bases spanning the gap. The CDR3 nucleotides are TGTGCCAGCAGTGAACTCCAGGGCCTATCAACCTACGAGCAGTACTTC. Protein sequence: CASSELQGLSTYEQYF.

The chain links TRBV7-8 to TRBJ1-6; 7 bases match TRBD1. The CDR3 loop spans 17 amino acids. J lost 2 bases, V lost 0 bases, and 4 bases had no gene match. From germline, CDR1 is SGHVS and CDR2 FQNEAQ. CDR3 protein: CASSLAVTGPYNSPLHF. CDR3 DNA sequence: TGTGCCAGCAGCTTAGCGGTGACAGGGCCCTATAATTCACCCCTCCACTTT.

The rearrangement uses TRBV19 and TRBJ2-7, with 8 bases aligning to TRBD1. CDR3 size: 15 residues. V shed 0 bases and J 3 bases; nucleotides not matched to a gene: 4. The germline CDR1 and CDR2 sequences are LNHDA and SQIVND (reference sequence). As DNA, the CDR3 is TGTGCCAGTAGTATAGAAGGGACAGGCGACTACGAGCAGTACTTC. Protein product: CASSIEGTGDYEQYF. Full variable domain (rest looked up from reference TRBV19 and TRBJ2-7): DGGITQSPKYLFRKEGQNVTLSCEQNLNHDAMYWYRQDPGQGLRLIYYSQIVNDFQKGDIAEGYSVSREKKESFPLTVTSAQKNPTAFYLCASSIEGTGDYEQYFGPGTRLTVT.

The V and J genes are TRBV27 and TRBJ1-1; TRBD1 agrees at 8 bases. Germline CDR1 and CDR2: MNHEY and SMNVEV (reference sequence). The CDR3 extends over 15 amino acids. With 3 bases clipped from V and 2 bases from J, the junction kept 5 bases outside the gene matches. CDR3 sequence: CASSLIGTGNTEAFF. DNA of the CDR3: TGTGCCAGCAGTTTGATTGGGACAGGTAACACTGAAGCTTTCTTT.

For this clone: The sample has other DNA sequences that encode this CDR3 too. V and J are TRBV5-1 and TRBJ1-2; TRBD1 matches 10 bases. CDR3 length equals 13 residues. V lost 3 bases and J lost 6; bases outside the gene matches: 2. Germline V gives CDR1 SGHRS, CDR2 YFSETQ. The CDR3 nucleotides are TGCGCCAGCAGCTCCGGGACAGGGGATGGCTACACCTTC. This codes for CASSSGTGDGYTF.

This clone was observed a single time. The chain carries TRBV6-1 and TRBJ1-2; 9 nucleotides line up with TRBD1. There are 15 residues in the CDR3. After removal of 5 bases from V and 6 bases from J, the junction contained 10 bases not matched to a gene. Germline lookup yields CDR1 MNHNS and CDR2 SASEGT. The CDR3, as DNA: TGTGCCAGCAGTAAGGACAGGGGTCTATACGATGGCTACACCTTC. Protein: CASSKDRGLYDGYTF.

The chain joins TRBV11-2 to TRBJ2-7, with a weak D call TRBD1 (7 bases). Germline CDR1 and CDR2: SGHAT and FQNNGV. The V gene lost 3 bases and the J gene lost 2 bases, with 11 bases spanning the gap. CDR3 length equals 14 residues. The CDR3 nucleotides read TGTGCCAGCAGCTTTGGAGGGGGCGCCTACGAGCAGTACTTC. Protein sequence: CASSFGGGAYEQYF.

This chain links TRBV9 with TRBJ1-4, with 7 nucleotides matching TRBD1. This CDR3 region has 14 residues. Losses at the gene ends were 3 bases for V and 7 bases for J; bases not matched to a gene: 6. Germline lookup yields CDR1 SGDLS and CDR2 YYNGEE. CDR3 protein: CASSDSQGGEKLFF. The CDR3 nucleotides are TGTGCCAGCAGCGATTCCCAGGGGGGTGAAAAACTGTTTTTT.

The rearrangement uses TRBV7-2 and TRBJ2-7; TRBD2 agrees at 9 bases. V was pared by 1 base and J by 2 bases, with 9 bases of the junction left unmatched. The CDR3 contains 17 residues. The germline CDR1 and CDR2 sequences are SGHTA and FQGNSA. The CDR3 region has the DNA TGTGCCAGCAGCTTAGACGACTGGACTAGCGCAACCTACGAGCAGTACTTC. Its translation is CASSLDDWTSATYEQYF.

J is TRBJ2-1 and V is TRBV19; D is unclear. V shed 5 bases and J shed 0 bases, with 14 bases lying between them. CDR1 is LNHDA, CDR2 SQIVND, per germline (reference sequence). This CDR3 region has 16 residues. The chain's CDR3 is CASSLVSPNSYNEQFF. CDR3 nucleotide sequence: TGTGCCAGTAGTTTGGTGAGCCCTAACTCCTACAATGAGCAGTTCTTC.